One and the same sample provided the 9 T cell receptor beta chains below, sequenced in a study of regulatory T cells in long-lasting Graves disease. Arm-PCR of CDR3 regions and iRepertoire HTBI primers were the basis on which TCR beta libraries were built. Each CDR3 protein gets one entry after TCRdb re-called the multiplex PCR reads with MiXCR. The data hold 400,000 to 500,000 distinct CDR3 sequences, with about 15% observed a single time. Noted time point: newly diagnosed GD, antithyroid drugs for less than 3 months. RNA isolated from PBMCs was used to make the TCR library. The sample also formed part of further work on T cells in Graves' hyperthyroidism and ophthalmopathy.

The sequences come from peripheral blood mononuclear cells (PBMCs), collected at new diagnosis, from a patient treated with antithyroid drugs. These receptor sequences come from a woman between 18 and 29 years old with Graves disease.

The CDR3 coding sequence is TGTGCCAGCAGAGGGGGACAGGGTGATGGGGAAAAACTGTTTTTT. This sequence encodes CASRGGQGDGEKLFF. The J gene is TRBJ1-4, the V gene TRBV28; 9 bases match TRBD1. The CDR3 has 15 amino acids. Trimming took 6 bases from V and 8 from J; bases not matched to a gene: 10. Germline values: CDR1 MDHEN, CDR2 SYDVKM.

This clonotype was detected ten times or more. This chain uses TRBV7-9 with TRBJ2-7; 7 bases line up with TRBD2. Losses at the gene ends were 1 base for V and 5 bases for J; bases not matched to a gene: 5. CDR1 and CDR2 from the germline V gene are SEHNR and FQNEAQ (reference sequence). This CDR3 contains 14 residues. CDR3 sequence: CASSLGLAMDEQYF. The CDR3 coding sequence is TGTGCCAGCAGCTTAGGACTAGCCATGGACGAGCAGTACTTC.

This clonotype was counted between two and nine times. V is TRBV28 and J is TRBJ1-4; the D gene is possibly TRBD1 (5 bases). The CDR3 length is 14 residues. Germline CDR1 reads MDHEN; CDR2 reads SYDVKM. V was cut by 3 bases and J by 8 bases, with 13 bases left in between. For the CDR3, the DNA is TGTGCCAGCAGTTTTAACCAGGGCTGGGAAAAACTGTTTTTT. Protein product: CASSFNQGWEKLFF.

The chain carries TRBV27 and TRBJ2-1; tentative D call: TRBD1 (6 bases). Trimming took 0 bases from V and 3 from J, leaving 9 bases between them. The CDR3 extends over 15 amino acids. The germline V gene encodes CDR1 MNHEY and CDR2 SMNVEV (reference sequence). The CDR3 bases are TGTGCCAGCAGTTTATCACAGGGCTACTACAATGAGCAGTTCTTC. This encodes CASSLSQGYYNEQFF.

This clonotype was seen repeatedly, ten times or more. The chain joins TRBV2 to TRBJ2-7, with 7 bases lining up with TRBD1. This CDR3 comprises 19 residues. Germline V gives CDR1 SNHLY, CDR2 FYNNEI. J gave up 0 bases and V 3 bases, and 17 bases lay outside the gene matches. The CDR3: CASSEKDDLTGTVSYEQYF. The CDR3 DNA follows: TGTGCCAGCAGTGAGAAGGATGATTTGACAGGGACCGTCTCCTACGAGCAGTACTTC.

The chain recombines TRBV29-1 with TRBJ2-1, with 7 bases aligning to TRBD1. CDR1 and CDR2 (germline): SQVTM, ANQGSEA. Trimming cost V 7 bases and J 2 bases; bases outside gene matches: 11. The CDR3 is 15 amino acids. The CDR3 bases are TGCAGCGATCTTCAGACAGGGAAGGCCTACAATGAGCAGTTCTTC. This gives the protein CSDLQTGKAYNEQFF.

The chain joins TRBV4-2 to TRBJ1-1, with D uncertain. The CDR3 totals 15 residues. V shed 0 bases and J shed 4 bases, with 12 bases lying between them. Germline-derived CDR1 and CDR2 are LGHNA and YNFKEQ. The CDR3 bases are TGTGCCAGCAGCCAAGAGTGGGGTAGTATCACTGAAGCTTTCTTT. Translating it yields CASSQEWGSITEAFF.

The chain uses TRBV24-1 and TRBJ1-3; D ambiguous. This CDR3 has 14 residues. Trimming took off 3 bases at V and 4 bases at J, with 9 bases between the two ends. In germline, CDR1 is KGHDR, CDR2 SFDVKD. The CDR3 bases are TGTGCCACCAGTGATCCTACTACAGGAAACACCATATATTTT. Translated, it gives CATSDPTTGNTIYF.

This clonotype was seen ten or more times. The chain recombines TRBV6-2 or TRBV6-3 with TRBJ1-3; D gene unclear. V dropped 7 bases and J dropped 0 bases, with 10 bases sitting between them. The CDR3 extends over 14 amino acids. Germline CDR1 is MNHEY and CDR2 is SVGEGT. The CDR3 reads CASTSLNSGNTIYF. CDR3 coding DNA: TGTGCCAGCACCAGCTTGAACTCTGGAAACACCATATATTTT.